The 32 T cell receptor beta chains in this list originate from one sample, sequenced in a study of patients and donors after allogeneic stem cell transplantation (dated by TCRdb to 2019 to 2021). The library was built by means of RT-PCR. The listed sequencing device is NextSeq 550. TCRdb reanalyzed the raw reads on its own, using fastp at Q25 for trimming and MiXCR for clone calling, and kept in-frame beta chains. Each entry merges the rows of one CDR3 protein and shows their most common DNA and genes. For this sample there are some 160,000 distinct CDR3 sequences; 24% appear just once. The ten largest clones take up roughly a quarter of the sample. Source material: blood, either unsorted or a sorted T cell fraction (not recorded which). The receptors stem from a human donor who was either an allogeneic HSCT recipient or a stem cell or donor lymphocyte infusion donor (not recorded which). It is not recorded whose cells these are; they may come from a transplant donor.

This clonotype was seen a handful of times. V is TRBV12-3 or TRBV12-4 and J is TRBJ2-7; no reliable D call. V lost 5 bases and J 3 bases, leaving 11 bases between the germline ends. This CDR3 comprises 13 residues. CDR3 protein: CASSPPGNYEQYF. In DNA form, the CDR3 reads TGTGCCAGCAGTCCCCCTGGGAACTACGAGCAGTACTTC.

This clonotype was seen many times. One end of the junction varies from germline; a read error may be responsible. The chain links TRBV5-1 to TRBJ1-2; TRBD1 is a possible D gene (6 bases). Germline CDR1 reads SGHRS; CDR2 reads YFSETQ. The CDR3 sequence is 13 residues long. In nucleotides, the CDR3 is TGCGCCAGCAGCTTGGAAGGACAGTATGACTACACCTTC. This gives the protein CASSLEGQYDYTF.

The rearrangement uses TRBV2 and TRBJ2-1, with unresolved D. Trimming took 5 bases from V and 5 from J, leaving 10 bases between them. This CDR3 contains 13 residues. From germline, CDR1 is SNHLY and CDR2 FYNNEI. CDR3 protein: CASSPPNNNEQFF. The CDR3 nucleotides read TGTGCCAGCAGTCCTCCTAATAACAATGAGCAGTTCTTC.

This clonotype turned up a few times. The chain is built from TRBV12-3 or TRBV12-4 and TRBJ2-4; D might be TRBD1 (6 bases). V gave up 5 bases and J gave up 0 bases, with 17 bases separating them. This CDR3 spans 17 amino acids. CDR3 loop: CASSPRPDRLAKNIQYF. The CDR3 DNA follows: TGTGCCAGCAGTCCCCGACCGGACAGACTAGCCAAAAACATTCAGTACTTC.

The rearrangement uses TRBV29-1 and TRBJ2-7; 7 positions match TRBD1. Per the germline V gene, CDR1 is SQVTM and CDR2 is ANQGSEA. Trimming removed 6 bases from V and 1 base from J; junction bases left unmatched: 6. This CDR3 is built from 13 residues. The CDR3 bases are TGCAGCGTCACGGACAGGTGGTCCTACGAGCAGTACTTC. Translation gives CSVTDRWSYEQYF.

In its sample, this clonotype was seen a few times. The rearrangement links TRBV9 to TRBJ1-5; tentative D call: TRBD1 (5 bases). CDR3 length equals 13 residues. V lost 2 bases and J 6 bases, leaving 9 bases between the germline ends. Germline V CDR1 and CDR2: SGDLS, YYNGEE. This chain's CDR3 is CASSVREGQPQHF. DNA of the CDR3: TGTGCCAGCAGCGTCAGGGAGGGTCAGCCCCAGCATTTT.

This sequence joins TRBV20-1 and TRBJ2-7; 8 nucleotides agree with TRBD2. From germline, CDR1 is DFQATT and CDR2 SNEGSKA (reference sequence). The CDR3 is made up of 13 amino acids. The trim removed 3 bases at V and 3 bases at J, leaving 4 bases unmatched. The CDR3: CSASGRANYEQYF. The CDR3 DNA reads TGCAGTGCTAGCGGGAGGGCTAACTACGAGCAGTACTTC.

CDR3: CASGGRFTDTQYF. Written as DNA, the CDR3 is TGTGCCAGCGGGGGGAGATTCACAGATACGCAGTATTTT. This chain connects TRBV6-5 to TRBJ2-3, with a tentative D call TRBD2 (6 bases). There are 13 residues in the CDR3. The V and J ends lost 8 bases and 2 bases respectively, with 11 bases between them. Germline V gene data show CDR1 as MNHEY and CDR2 as SVGAGI.

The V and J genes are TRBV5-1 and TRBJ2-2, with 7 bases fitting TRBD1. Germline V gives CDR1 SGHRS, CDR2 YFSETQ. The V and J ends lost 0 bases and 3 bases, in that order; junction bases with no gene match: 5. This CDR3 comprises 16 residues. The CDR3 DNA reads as TGCGCCAGCAGCTTGGGAGACAGGGTTGACACCGGGGAGCTGTTTTTT. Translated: CASSLGDRVDTGELFF.

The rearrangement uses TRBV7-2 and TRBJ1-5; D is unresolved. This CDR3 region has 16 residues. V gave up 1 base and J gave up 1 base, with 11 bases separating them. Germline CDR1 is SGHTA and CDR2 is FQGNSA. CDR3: CASSLVPRYSNQPQHF. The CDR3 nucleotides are TGTGCCAGCAGCTTAGTCCCGAGGTACAGCAATCAGCCCCAGCATTTT.

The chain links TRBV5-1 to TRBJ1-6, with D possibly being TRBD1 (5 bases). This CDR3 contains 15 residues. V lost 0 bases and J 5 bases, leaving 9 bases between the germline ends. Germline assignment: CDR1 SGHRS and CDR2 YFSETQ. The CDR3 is CASSLDGGNNSPLHF. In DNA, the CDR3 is TGCGCCAGCAGCTTGGATGGGGGGAATAATTCACCCCTCCACTTT.

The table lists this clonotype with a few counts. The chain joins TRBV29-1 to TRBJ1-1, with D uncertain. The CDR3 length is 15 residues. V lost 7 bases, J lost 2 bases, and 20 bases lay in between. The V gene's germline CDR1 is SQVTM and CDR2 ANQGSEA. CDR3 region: CSAQVVLGPNTEAFF. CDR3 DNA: TGCAGCGCACAAGTAGTGCTAGGACCAAACACTGAAGCTTTCTTT.

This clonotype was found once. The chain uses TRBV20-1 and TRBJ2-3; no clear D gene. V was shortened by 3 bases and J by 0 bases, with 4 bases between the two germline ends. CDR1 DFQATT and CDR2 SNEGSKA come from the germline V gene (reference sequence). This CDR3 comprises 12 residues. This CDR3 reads CSARGSTDTQYF. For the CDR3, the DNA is TGCAGTGCTAGGGGTAGCACAGATACGCAGTATTTT.

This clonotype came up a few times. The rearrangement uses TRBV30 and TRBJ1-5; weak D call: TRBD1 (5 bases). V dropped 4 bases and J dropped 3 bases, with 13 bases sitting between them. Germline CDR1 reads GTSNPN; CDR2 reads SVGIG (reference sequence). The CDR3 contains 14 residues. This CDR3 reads CAWNKGQHNQPQHF. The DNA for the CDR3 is TGTGCCTGGAACAAGGGGCAGCACAATCAGCCCCAGCATTTT.

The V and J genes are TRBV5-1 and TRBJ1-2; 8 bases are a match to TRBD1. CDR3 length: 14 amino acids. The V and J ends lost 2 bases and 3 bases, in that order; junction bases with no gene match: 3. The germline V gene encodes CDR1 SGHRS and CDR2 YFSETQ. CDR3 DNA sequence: TGCGCCAGCAGCTTATCAGGGGGCGACTATGGCTACACCTTC. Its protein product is CASSLSGGDYGYTF.

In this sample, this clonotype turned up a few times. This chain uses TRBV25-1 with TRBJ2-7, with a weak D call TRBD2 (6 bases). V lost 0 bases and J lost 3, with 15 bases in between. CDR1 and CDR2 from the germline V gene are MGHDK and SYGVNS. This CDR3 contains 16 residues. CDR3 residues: CASSEYGTPNSYEQYF. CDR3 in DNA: TGTGCCAGCAGTGAATATGGGACTCCCAACAGCTACGAGCAGTACTTC.

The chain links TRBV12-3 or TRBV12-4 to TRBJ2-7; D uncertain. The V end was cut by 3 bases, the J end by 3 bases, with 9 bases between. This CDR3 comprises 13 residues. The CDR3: CASSFTPIYEQYF. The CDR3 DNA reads TGTGCCAGCAGTTTCACACCCATCTACGAGCAGTACTTC.

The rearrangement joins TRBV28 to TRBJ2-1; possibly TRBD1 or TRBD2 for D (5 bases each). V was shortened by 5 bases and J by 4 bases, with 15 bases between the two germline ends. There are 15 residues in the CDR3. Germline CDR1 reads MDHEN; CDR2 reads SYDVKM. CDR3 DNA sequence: TGTGCCAGCAGTCCTCGGGACGGACAATACAATGAGCAGTTCTTC. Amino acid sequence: CASSPRDGQYNEQFF.

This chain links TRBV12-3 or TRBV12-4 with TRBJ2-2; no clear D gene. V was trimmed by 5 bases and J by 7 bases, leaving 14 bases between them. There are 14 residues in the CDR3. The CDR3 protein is CASSPFFRGGELFF. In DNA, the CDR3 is TGTGCCAGCAGTCCCTTCTTCAGAGGCGGGGAGCTGTTTTTT.

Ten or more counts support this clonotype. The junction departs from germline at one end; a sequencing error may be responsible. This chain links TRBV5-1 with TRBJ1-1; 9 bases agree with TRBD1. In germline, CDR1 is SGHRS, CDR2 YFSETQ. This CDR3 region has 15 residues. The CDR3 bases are TGTGCCAGTAGTCACCGGGACAGGGTAGACACTGAAGCTTTCTTT. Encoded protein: CASSHRDRVDTEAFF.

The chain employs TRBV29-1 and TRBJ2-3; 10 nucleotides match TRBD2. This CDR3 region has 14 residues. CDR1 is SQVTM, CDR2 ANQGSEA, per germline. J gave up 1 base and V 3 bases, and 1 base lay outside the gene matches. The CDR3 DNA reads TGCAGCGTTGATGGGACTAGCGGCACAGATACGCAGTATTTT. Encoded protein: CSVDGTSGTDTQYF.

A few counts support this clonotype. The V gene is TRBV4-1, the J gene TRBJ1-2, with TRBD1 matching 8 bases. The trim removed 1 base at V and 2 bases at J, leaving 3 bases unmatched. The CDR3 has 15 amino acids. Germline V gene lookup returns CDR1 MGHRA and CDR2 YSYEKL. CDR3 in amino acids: CASSQGTGYNYGYTF. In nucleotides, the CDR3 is TGCGCCAGCAGCCAAGGGACAGGGTACAACTATGGCTACACCTTC.

CDR3 in amino acids: CASSLVSTGADEKLFF. CDR3 in DNA: TGTGCCAGCAGCTTAGTATCGACAGGGGCCGATGAAAAACTGTTTTTT. The V call is TRBV7-2, the J call TRBJ1-4; 8 nucleotides match TRBD1. The CDR3 runs to 16 residues. V gave up 1 base and J gave up 6 bases; unmatched junction bases: 7. The germline gives CDR1 SGHTA, CDR2 FQGNSA.

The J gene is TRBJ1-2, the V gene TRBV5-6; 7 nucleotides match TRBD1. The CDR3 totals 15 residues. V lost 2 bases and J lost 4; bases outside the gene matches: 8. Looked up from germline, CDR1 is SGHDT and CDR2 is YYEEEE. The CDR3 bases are TGTGCCAGCAGCTTACGGACAGGAATAGTCTATGGCTACACCTTC. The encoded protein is CASSLRTGIVYGYTF.

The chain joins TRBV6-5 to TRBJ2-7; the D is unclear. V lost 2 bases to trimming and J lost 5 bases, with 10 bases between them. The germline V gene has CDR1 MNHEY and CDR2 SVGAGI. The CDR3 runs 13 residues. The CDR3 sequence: CASSYSRSHEQYF. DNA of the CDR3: TGTGCCAGCAGTTACAGTAGAAGCCACGAGCAGTACTTC.

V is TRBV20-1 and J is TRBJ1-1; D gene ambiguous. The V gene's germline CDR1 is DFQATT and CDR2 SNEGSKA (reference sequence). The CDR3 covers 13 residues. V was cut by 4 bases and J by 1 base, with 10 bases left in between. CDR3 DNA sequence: TGCAGTGCTACATCTCCCGGGAACACTGAAGCTTTCTTT. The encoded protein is CSATSPGNTEAFF.

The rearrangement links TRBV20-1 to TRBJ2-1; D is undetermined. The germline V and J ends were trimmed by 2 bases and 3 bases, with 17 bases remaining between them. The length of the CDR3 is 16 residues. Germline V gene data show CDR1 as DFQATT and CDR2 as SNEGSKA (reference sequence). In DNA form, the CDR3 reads TGCAGTGCTAGAAGCCCGAGGAGACTCCTCTACAATGAGCAGTTCTTC. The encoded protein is CSARSPRRLLYNEQFF.

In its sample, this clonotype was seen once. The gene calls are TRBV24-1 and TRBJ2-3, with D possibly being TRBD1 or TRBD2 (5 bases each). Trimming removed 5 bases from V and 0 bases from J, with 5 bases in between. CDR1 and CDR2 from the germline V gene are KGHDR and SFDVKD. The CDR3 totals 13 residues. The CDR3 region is CATSGGSTDTQYF. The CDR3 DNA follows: TGTGCCACCAGTGGGGGGAGCACAGATACGCAGTATTTT.

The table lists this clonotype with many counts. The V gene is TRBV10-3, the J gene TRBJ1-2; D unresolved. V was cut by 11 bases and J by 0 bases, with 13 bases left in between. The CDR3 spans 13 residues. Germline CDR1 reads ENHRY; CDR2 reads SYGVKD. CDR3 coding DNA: TGTGCCGCTTTGGACCAAGCTAACTATGGCTACACCTTC. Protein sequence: CAALDQANYGYTF.

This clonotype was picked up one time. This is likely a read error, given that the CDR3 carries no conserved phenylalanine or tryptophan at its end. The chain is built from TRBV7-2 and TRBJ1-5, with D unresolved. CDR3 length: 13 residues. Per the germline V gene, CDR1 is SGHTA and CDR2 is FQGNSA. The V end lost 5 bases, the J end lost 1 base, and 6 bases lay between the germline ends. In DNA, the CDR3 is TGTGCCAGCAGCCCTCGCAGCAATCAGCCCCAGCATTTG. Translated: CASSPRSNQPQHL.

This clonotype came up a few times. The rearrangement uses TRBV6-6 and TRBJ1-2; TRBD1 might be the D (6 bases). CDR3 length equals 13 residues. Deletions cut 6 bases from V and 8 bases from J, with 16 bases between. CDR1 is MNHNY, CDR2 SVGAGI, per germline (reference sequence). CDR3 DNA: TGTGCCAGCAGCTATACAGGGTTTGGGGGCTACACCTTC. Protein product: CASSYTGFGGYTF.

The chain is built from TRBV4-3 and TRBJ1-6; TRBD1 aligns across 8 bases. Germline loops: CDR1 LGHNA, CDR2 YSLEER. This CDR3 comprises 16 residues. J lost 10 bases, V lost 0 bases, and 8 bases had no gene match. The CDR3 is CASSQDWSGGDSPLHF. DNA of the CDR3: TGCGCCAGCAGCCAAGATTGGTCAGGGGGCGACTCACCCCTCCACTTT.